A single sample is the source of the 19 T cell receptor beta chains below, sequenced in a study of T-cell reconstitution after alpha-beta-depleted transplantation in children. Library preparation (for TCRbeta) was performed with unique molecular identifiers. A single record per CDR3 protein comes from TCRdb applying MiXCR to the PCR reads. The repertoire includes some 80,000 distinct CDR3 sequences, around 18% of them detected once, and about half sits in the top ten. Sample: PBMCs, mostly from graft donor cells, taken 360 days after TCRalphabeta/CD19-depleted stem cell transplant. Source of these receptors: a male patient aged 2 to 10 who had a stem cell transplant for acute lymphoblastic leukemia, so the T cells may come from the graft donor.

The chain uses TRBV7-9 and TRBJ2-7, with TRBD1 as a possible D gene (6 bases). Germline lookup yields CDR1 SEHNR and CDR2 FQNEAQ (reference sequence). CDR3 size: 12 residues. V dropped 1 base and J dropped 6 bases, with 7 bases sitting between them. In DNA, the CDR3 is TGTGCCAGCAGCTTAGTACAGGGCGAGCAGTACTTC. Amino acid sequence: CASSLVQGEQYF. Full variable domain (rest looked up from reference TRBV7-9 and TRBJ2-7): DTGVSQNPRHKITKRGQNVTFRCDPISEHNRLYWYRQTLGQGPEFLTYFQNEAQLEKSRLLSDRFSAERPKGSFSTLEIQRTEQGDSAMYLCASSLVQGEQYFGPGTRLTVT.

This clonotype was picked up a small number of times. The gene calls are TRBV7-9 and TRBJ2-3; TRBD2 matches 7 bases. This CDR3 contains 16 residues. The V gene's germline CDR1 is SEHNR and CDR2 FQNEAQ (reference sequence). V was pared by 4 bases and J by 0 bases, with 7 bases of the junction left unmatched. The CDR3 sequence is CASSWTFSGSTDTQYF. In DNA form, the CDR3 reads TGTGCCAGCAGCTGGACTTTTAGCGGGAGCACAGATACGCAGTATTTT.

This clonotype was recorded a few times. The rearrangement joins TRBV28 to TRBJ2-7; 10 nucleotides line up with TRBD2. The germline V gene encodes CDR1 MDHEN and CDR2 SYDVKM. This CDR3 spans 15 amino acids. Unmatched junction bases numbered 8, after V lost 5 bases and J lost 4 bases. CDR3 in DNA: TGTGCCAGCAGTCAACCGGGACTAGCGCTTTACGAGCAGTACTTC. Protein product: CASSQPGLALYEQYF.

The chain has TRBV27 and TRBJ2-4; 7 nucleotides match TRBD2. This CDR3 has 13 residues. V was clipped by 8 bases and J by 9 bases; unmatched bases: 10. Germline loops: CDR1 MNHEY, CDR2 SMNVEV (reference sequence). Here the CDR3 reads CASGRLSGGIQYF. DNA of the CDR3: TGTGCCAGCGGTAGACTCTCGGGGGGCATTCAGTACTTC.

The gene calls are TRBV4-1 and TRBJ2-3; unclear D gene. Germline V gives CDR1 MGHRA, CDR2 YSYEKL. The CDR3 spans 13 residues. Trimming cost V 0 bases and J 2 bases, with 3 bases left between them. As DNA, the CDR3 is TGCGCCAGCAGCCAAGATTACACAGATACGCAGTATTTT. This gives the protein CASSQDYTDTQYF.

This clonotype appeared many times. The rearrangement joins TRBV5-5 to TRBJ2-5, with D possibly matching TRBD2 (6 bases). The V and J ends lost 1 base and 3 bases respectively, with 10 bases between them. The germline gives CDR1 SGHKS, CDR2 YYEKEE (reference sequence). This CDR3 comprises 14 residues. In DNA form, the CDR3 reads TGTGCCAGCAGCTTGCCAGCGGGCAAAGAGACCCAGTACTTC. Its translation is CASSLPAGKETQYF.

In its sample, this clonotype was seen a few times. The chain uses TRBV5-8 and TRBJ2-5, with a tentative D call TRBD2 (6 bases). The CDR3 contains 16 residues. Germline V gene sequence: CDR1 SGHTS, CDR2 YDEGEE. The germline V and J ends were trimmed by 1 base and 1 base, with 14 bases remaining between them. As DNA, the CDR3 is TGTGCCAGCAGCTTGTCGCGAGGGAGGTTCCAAGAGACCCAGTACTTC. It yields the protein CASSLSRGRFQETQYF.

The chain couples TRBV6-5 to TRBJ2-1; 7 bases fit TRBD1. The CDR3 runs 11 residues. V trimming: 5 bases; J trimming: 9 bases; junction bases outside the gene matches: 1. Germline V gene sequence: CDR1 MNHEY, CDR2 SVGAGI. The CDR3 reads CASSHRGEQFF. In DNA form, the CDR3 reads TGTGCCAGCAGTCACAGGGGTGAGCAGTTCTTC.

This clonotype was observed many times. The chain employs TRBV7-9 and TRBJ2-3; 7 bases map to TRBD1. J was trimmed by 0 bases and V by 4 bases; bases with no gene match: 10. The CDR3 is 17 residues long. Germline V gene lookup returns CDR1 SEHNR and CDR2 FQNEAQ (reference sequence). CDR3 bases: TGTGCCAGCAGCTCCCTGACAGGGAGAAGGAGCACAGATACGCAGTATTTT. It encodes CASSSLTGRRSTDTQYF.

The CDR3, as DNA: TGTGCCAGCAGTTTTCGACTAGCGGGAGAAGAGCAGTTCTTC. This encodes CASSFRLAGEEQFF. The chain employs TRBV12-3 or TRBV12-4 and TRBJ2-1; TRBD2 agrees at 12 bases. Trimming removed 3 bases from V and 10 bases from J; junction bases left unmatched: 4. CDR3 size: 14 residues.

The table lists this clonotype with a few counts. The chain couples TRBV12-3 or TRBV12-4 to TRBJ2-7, with 8 positions matching TRBD2. V lost 6 bases to trimming and J lost 1 base; unmatched junction nucleotides: 14. The CDR3 length is 17 residues. The DNA of the CDR3 is TGTGCCAGCAGCCGCGGGGGCGGGAGGCCCATTTCCTACGAGCAGTACTTC. Translated: CASSRGGGRPISYEQYF.

This clonotype was recorded at least ten times. This chain uses TRBV7-9 with TRBJ2-7; 11 nucleotides match TRBD2. The CDR3 extends over 18 amino acids. CDR1 and CDR2 (germline): SEHNR, FQNEAQ (reference sequence). Trimming took 2 bases from V and 4 from J; bases not matched to a gene: 13. Written as DNA, the CDR3 is TGTGCCAGCAGCTTACTCTCCCTAACTAGCGGGAGAAGGTACGAGCAGTACTTC. Encoded protein: CASSLLSLTSGRRYEQYF.

The genes are TRBV29-1 and TRBJ1-1; D is undetermined. The CDR3 is made up of 14 amino acids. Trimming stripped 4 bases from V and 0 bases from J, with 12 bases between. Germline CDR1 SQVTM, CDR2 ANQGSEA. CDR3 DNA: TGCAGCGTTGCATTCTTGGGGATGAACACTGAAGCTTTCTTT. Translation gives CSVAFLGMNTEAFF.

This chain links TRBV25-1 with TRBJ2-7; 11 nucleotides line up with TRBD2. With V trimmed by 3 bases and J by 5 bases, 6 bases remained unmatched. Germline loops: CDR1 MGHDK, CDR2 SYGVNS. This CDR3 has 15 residues. This CDR3 reads CASSELLAGVHEQYF. The DNA of the CDR3 is TGTGCCAGCAGTGAGTTACTAGCGGGAGTCCACGAGCAGTACTTC.

This rearrangement joins TRBV12-3 or TRBV12-4 to TRBJ2-7; D may be TRBD2 (6 bases). There are 15 residues in the CDR3. Trimming pared 1 base from V and 3 bases from J, leaving 13 bases between. This chain's CDR3 is CASSLGGGIHYEQYF. The DNA for the CDR3 is TGTGCCAGCAGTTTAGGTGGCGGGATTCACTACGAGCAGTACTTC.

The chain recombines TRBV19 with TRBJ2-4; TRBD2 might be the D (6 bases). The CDR3 runs to 15 residues. Germline loops: CDR1 LNHDA, CDR2 SQIVND (reference sequence). The ends were cut back, 3 bases at V and 3 bases at J, with 12 bases in the middle. This chain's CDR3 is CASSIWRGSKNIQYF. The CDR3 nucleotides read TGTGCCAGTAGTATTTGGAGGGGCAGCAAAAACATTCAGTACTTC.

The chain has TRBV15 and TRBJ2-1; maybe TRBD2 (5 bases). Germline CDR1 is LNHNV and CDR2 is YYDKDF (reference sequence). The CDR3 covers 14 residues. The germline V and J ends were trimmed by 3 bases and 4 bases, with 10 bases remaining between them. The CDR3, as DNA: TGTGCCACCAGCAGGCTAGCCCTGTACAATGAGCAGTTCTTC. Amino acids: CATSRLALYNEQFF.

The sample holds a few counts of this clonotype. The J gene is TRBJ1-1, the V gene TRBV11-2; 7 bases line up with TRBD1. The germline CDR1 and CDR2 sequences are SGHAT and FQNNGV. Germline trimming cut 5 bases from V and 4 bases from J; bases unmatched to any gene: 7. The CDR3 consists of 14 residues. CDR3 bases: TGTGCCAGCAGCGTAGGGGGCTGGGGCACTGAAGCTTTCTTT. Translation gives CASSVGGWGTEAFF.

This clonotype was found a few times. The genes are TRBV4-1 and TRBJ2-5; possible D gene TRBD2, 5 bases. Germline values: CDR1 MGHRA, CDR2 YSYEKL. Trimming pared 1 base from V and 2 bases from J, leaving 11 bases between. CDR3 length: 15 amino acids. The CDR3 spells CASSQVGLAQETQYF. The CDR3 nucleotides read TGCGCCAGCAGCCAAGTTGGGCTAGCTCAAGAGACCCAGTACTTC.